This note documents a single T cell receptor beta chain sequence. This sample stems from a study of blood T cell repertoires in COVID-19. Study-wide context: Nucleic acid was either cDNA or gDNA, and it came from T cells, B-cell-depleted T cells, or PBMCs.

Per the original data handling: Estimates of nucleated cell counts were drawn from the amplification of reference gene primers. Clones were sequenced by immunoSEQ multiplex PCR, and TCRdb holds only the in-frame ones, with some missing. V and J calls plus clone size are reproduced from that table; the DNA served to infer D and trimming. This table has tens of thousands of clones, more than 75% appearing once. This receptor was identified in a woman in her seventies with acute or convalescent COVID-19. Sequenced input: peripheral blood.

The CDR3 spells CASTVGGWVETQYF. The CDR3 nucleotides read TGTGCCAGCACGGTGGGGGGTTGGGTCGAGACCCAGTACTTC. The genes are TRBV28 and TRBJ2-5, with D possibly being TRBD2 (6 bases). V lost 7 bases and J lost 5, with 17 bases in between. Germline V CDR1 and CDR2: MDHEN, SYDVKM. The CDR3 has 14 residues.